Each of the 9 T cell receptor beta chains below was sequenced from the same sample in a study of blood T cell repertoires in COVID-19 (TCRdb year 2020). Libraries were constructed by the immunoSEQ multiplex PCR assay. The table was pulled from immuneACCESS by TCRdb, which kept in-frame rearrangements only. Such tables lose some clones; where checked, under half of the loss comes from unresolved V genes, and the rest has no known cause. In all, the sample holds about 280,000 clones, and roughly 90% of those were seen once. The ten most abundant clones make up under 3.5% of the sample. The sequencing sample was made of peripheral blood. All receptors derive from a woman aged 30 to 39 with active or convalescent COVID-19.

The rearrangement uses TRBV7-9 and TRBJ2-7, with D tentatively TRBD1 (5 bases). This CDR3 has 14 amino acids. Germline values: CDR1 SEHNR, CDR2 FQNEAQ (reference sequence). Trimming cost V 5 bases and J 5 bases, with 16 bases left between them. CDR3 in DNA: TGTGCCAGCAGCCCCCCGACAGTCAGGAACGAGCAGTACTTC. This encodes CASSPPTVRNEQYF.

A few counts support this clone. The chain combines TRBV5-1 with TRBJ1-1; tentatively, D is TRBD1 (5 bases). Trimming removed 0 bases from V and 1 base from J, with 7 bases in between. CDR3 length: 14 amino acids. The germline V gene has CDR1 SGHRS and CDR2 YFSETQ. The CDR3 spells CASSLGQQNTEAFF. CDR3 nucleotide sequence: TGCGCCAGCAGCTTGGGACAGCAGAACACTGAAGCTTTCTTT.

This clone was observed once. The rearrangement uses TRBV6-6 and TRBJ1-1; a weak D match, TRBD1 (5 bases). V lost 2 bases, J lost 3 bases, and 10 bases lay in between. Per germline, CDR1 MNHNY and CDR2 SVGAGI (reference sequence). The CDR3 contains 14 residues. CDR3 sequence (DNA): TGTGCCAGCAGTTACCCTGGGGCGGACACTGAAGCTTTCTTT. The encoded protein is CASSYPGADTEAFF.

The chain is built from TRBV4-1 and TRBJ2-3, with D possibly being TRBD2 (5 bases). V was cut by 2 bases and J by 2 bases, with 11 bases left in between. This CDR3 has 15 residues. Germline V gives CDR1 MGHRA, CDR2 YSYEKL. The CDR3 spells CASSQNGLITDTQYF. Here the CDR3 DNA reads TGCGCCAGCAGCCAAAACGGACTCATCACAGATACGCAGTATTTT.

This rearrangement joins TRBV5-1 to TRBJ1-2; D is possibly TRBD1 (5 bases). CDR3 length equals 13 residues. Between the trimmed V and J ends, which lost 0 bases and 5 bases, there was a span of 8 bases. The germline gives CDR1 SGHRS, CDR2 YFSETQ. CDR3 loop: CASSLGQTYGYTF. The CDR3 DNA sequence: TGCGCCAGCAGCTTGGGACAGACATATGGCTACACCTTC.

The chain couples TRBV7-9 to TRBJ2-3; 7 positions match TRBD2. This CDR3 is built from 16 residues. The germline CDR1 and CDR2 sequences are SEHNR and FQNEAQ (reference sequence). Trimming at V came to 10 bases and at J to 7 bases, leaving 20 bases not matched to a gene. DNA for the CDR3: TGTGCCACCAAAAAAGTGGGAGGGGCGCACATATATACGCAGTATTTT. Residues: CATKKVGGAHIYTQYF.

This clone was found once. V is TRBV10-3 and J is TRBJ2-2; TRBD1 agrees at 7 bases. This CDR3 comprises 16 residues. V lost 0 bases, J lost 2 bases, and 3 bases stayed unmatched. The germline CDR1 and CDR2 sequences are ENHRY and SYGVKD. The CDR3 DNA reads TGTGCCATCAGTGAGTCACGAGGGGGCAACACCGGGGAGCTGTTTTTT. It translates to CAISESRGGNTGELFF.

CDR3 in amino acids: CASSLVPYTEAFF. CDR3 DNA sequence: TGTGCCAGCAGCTTGGTCCCATACACTGAAGCTTTCTTT. The chain couples TRBV5-4 to TRBJ1-1; D unclear. Trimming stripped 0 bases from V and 3 bases from J, with 6 bases between. Germline CDR1 SGHNT, CDR2 YYREEE (reference sequence). The CDR3 spans 13 residues. The full variable domain, in which reference TRBV5-4 and TRBJ1-1 provide the parts outside the CDR3, is ETGVTQSPTHLIKTRGQQVTLRCSSQSGHNTVSWYQQALGQGPQFIFQYYREEENGRGNFPPRFSGLQFPNYSSELNVNALELDDSALYLCASSLVPYTEAFFGQGTRLTVV.

This chain connects TRBV19 to TRBJ2-3; D is unclear. The germline CDR1 and CDR2 sequences are LNHDA and SQIVND (reference sequence). The CDR3 has 12 amino acids. Trimming took off 2 bases at V and 6 bases at J, with 6 bases between the two ends. The CDR3 sequence: CASSIREDTQYF. The CDR3 nucleotides read TGTGCCAGTAGTATACGAGAGGATACGCAGTATTTT.